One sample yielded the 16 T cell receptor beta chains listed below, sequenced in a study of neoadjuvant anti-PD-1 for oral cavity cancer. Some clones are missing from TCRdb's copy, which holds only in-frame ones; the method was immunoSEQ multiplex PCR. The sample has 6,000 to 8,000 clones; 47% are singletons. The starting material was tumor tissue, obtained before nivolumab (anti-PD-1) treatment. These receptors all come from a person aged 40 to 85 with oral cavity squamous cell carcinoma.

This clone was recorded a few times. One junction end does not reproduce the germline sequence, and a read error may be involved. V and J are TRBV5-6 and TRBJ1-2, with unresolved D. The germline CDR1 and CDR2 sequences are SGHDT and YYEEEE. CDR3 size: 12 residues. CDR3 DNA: TGTGCCAGCAGCTTGGTGGCCAGTCGGGCCTCCTTC. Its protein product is CASSLVASRASF.

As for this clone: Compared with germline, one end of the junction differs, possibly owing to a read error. CDR3: CASSQGPDYEQYF. In nucleotides, the CDR3 is TGCGCCAGCAGCCAAGGGCCGGACTACGAGCAGTACTTC. The chain carries TRBV5-5 and TRBJ2-7; no firm D call. The germline V gene has CDR1 SGHKS and CDR2 YYEKEE (reference sequence). The CDR3 is 13 amino acids.

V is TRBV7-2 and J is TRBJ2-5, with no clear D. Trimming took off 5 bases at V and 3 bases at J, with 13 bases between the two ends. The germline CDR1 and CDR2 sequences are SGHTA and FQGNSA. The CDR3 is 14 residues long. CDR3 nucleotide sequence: TGTGCCAGCAGCCTCTTAGGGCCCAAAGAGACCCAGTACTTC. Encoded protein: CASSLLGPKETQYF.

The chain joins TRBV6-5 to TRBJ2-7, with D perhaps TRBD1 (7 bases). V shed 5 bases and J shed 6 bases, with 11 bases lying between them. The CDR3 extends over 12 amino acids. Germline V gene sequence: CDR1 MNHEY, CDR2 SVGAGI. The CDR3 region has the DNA TGTGCCAGCAGTCGCGGGGACAGCGAGCAGTACTTC. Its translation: CASSRGDSEQYF.

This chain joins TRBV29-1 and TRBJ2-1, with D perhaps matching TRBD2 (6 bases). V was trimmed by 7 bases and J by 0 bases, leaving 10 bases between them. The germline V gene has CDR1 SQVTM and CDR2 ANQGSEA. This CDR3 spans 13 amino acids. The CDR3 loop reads CSGAGTSYNEQFF. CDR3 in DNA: TGCAGCGGGGCGGGGACCTCCTACAATGAGCAGTTCTTC.

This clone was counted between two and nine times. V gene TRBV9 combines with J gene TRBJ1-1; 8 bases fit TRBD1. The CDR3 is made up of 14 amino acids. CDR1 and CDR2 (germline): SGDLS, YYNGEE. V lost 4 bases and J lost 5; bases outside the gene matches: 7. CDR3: CASSIGQGRTEAFF. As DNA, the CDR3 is TGTGCCAGCAGCATTGGACAGGGTCGGACTGAAGCTTTCTTT.

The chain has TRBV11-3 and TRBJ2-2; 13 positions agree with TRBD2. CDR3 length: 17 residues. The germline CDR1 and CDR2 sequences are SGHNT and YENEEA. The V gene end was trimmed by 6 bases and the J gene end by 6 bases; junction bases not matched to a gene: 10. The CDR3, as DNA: TGTGCCAGCAGAAGACTAGCGGGGGGCTGGGGCGCCGGGGAGCTGTTTTTT. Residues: CASRRLAGGWGAGELFF.

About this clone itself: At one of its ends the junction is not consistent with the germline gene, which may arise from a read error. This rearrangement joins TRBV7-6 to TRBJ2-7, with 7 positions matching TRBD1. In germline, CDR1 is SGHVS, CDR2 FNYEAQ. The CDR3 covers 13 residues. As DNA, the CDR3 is TGTGCCAGCAGCTCACCGACAGGGCTTTCTCAAAACTTC. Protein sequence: CASSSPTGLSQNF.

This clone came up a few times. The CDR3 region has the DNA TGCAGTGCTGTGGGAGACAATGAGCAGTTCTTC. As protein: CSAVGDNEQFF. V is TRBV20-1 and J is TRBJ2-1; perhaps TRBD2 as D (5 bases). Germline V lookup: CDR1 DFQATT, CDR2 SNEGSKA (reference sequence). This CDR3 contains 11 residues. The ends were cut back, 5 bases at V and 5 bases at J, with 7 bases in the middle.

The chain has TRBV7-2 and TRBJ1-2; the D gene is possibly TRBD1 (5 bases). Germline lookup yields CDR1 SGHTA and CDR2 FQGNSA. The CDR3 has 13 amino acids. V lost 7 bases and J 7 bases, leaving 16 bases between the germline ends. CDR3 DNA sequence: TGTGCCAGCATTTCTGGGGGTTTAGGTGGCTACACCTTC. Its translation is CASISGGLGGYTF.

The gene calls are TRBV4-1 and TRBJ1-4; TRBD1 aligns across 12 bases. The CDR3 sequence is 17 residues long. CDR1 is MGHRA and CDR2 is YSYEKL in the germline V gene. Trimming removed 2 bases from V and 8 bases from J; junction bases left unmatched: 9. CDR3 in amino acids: CASSQRIAGTGGEKLFF. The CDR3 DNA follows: TGCGCCAGCAGCCAAAGGATAGCGGGGACAGGGGGCGAAAAACTGTTTTTT.

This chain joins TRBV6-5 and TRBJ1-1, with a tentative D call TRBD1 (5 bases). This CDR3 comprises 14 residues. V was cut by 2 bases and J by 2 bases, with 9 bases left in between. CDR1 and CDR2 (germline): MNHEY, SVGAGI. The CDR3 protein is CASSYVTANTEAFF. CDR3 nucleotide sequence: TGTGCCAGCAGTTACGTGACAGCTAACACTGAAGCTTTCTTT.

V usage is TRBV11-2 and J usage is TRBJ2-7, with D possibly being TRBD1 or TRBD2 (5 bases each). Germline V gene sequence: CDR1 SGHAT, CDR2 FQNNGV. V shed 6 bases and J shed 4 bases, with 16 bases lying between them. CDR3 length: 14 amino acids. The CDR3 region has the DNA TGTGCCAGCAGTTCGATCGCAGGGACGTACGAGCAGTACTTC. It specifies CASSSIAGTYEQYF.

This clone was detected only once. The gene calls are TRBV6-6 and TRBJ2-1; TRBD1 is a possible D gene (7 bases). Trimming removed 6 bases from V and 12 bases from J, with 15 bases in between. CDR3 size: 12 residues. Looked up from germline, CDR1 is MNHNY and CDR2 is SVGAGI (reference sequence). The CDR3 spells CASSSGQGGQFF. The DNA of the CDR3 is TGTGCCAGCAGCTCCGGTCAGGGGGGGCAGTTCTTC.

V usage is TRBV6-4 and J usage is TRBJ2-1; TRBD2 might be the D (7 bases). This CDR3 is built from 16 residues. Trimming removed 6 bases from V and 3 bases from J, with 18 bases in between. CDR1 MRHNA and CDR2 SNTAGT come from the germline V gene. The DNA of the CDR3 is TGTGCCAGCAGGCTAAATGAGGGGGGGAACTACAATGAGCAGTTCTTC. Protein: CASRLNEGGNYNEQFF.

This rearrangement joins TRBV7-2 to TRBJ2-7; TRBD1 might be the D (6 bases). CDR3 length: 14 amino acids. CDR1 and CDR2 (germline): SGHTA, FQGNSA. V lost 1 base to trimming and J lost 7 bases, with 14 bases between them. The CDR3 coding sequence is TGTGCCAGCAGCTTAGTGGGGCGAGGGGGAGAGCAGTACTTC. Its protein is CASSLVGRGGEQYF.